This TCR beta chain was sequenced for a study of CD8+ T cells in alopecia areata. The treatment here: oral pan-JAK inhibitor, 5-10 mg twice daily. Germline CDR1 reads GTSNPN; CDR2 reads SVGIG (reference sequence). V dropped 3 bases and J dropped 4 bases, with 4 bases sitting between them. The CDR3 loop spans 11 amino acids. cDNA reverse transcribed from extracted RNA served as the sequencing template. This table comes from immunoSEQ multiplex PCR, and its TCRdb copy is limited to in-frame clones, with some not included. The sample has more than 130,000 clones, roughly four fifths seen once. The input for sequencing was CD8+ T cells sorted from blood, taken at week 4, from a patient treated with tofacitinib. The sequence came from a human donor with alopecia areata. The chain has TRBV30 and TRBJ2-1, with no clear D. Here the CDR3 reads CAWRQYNEQFF. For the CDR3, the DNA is TGTGCCTGGAGGCAGTACAATGAGCAGTTCTTC. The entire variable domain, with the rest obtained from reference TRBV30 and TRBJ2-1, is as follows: SQTIHQWPATLVQPVGSPLSLECTVEGTSNPNLYWYRQAAGRGLQLLFYSVGIGQISSEVPQNLSASRPQDRQFILSSKKLLLSDSGFYLCAWRQYNEQFFGPGTRLTVL.